Listed below are T cell receptor beta chains from one sample, sequenced in a study of blood T cell repertoires in COVID-19. Only in-frame clones appear in the TCRdb table, and some are missing; sequencing was by immunoSEQ multiplex PCR. The sample holds about 100,000 clones, just under 85% seen once. The sequenced sample consisted of peripheral blood. These receptors were obtained from a man between 50 and 59 years old with active or convalescent COVID-19. The CDR3 runs from the conserved cysteine through the conserved F or W. Each record gives: D gene, V gene, J gene, clone size, CDR3 DNA, CDR3 protein. The D gene is left open where the match is weak. The size entry is marked missing in some rows and otherwise reads once, few, many or a size class.

>.|TRBV5-1|TRBJ2-3|.
TGCGCCAGCAGCTTGAGTTACGGAGTCCCTGGCACAGATACGCAGTATTTT
CASSLSYGVPGTDTQYF
>.|TRBV3-1/TRBV3-2|TRBJ2-1|.
TGTGCCAGCAGCCAAGCCAGCGACCCCAGCTCCTACAATGAGCAGTTCTTC
CASSQASDPSSYNEQFF
>.|TRBV9|TRBJ1-6|.
TGTGCCAGCAGCGACCGGGACACGATTATAGCGGGGACTAATTCACCCCTCCACTTT
CASSDRDTIIAGTNSPLHF
>.|TRBV19|TRBJ1-5|.
TGTGCCAGTACCCCGGGAAGGATTCAACAGCCCCAGCATTTT
CASTPGRIQQPQHF
>TRBD1|TRBV11-2|TRBJ2-1|.
TGTGCCAGCAGCAGCTACCGGGACAGGGTGGGCGATGAGCAGTTCTTC
CASSSYRDRVGDEQFF
>.|TRBV11-3|TRBJ2-7|.
TGTGCCAGCAGCCCGACAGGCGACCCCTACGAGCAGTACTTC
CASSPTGDPYEQYF
>TRBD1|TRBV7-9|TRBJ2-2|.
TGTGCCAGCAGCTTGGGGACAGGGGTGACCGGGGAGCTGTTTTTT
CASSLGTGVTGELFF
>TRBD1|TRBV24-1|TRBJ2-1|few
TGTGCCACCTTCCCAGGACAGGGTAAAAATGAGCAGTTCTTC
CATFPGQGKNEQFF
>.|TRBV9|TRBJ1-2|.
TGTGCCAGCAAAAACAGTTGGAACTATGGCTACACCTTC
CASKNSWNYGYTF
>.|TRBV28|TRBJ1-5|.
TGTGCCAGCAGTCGAACAGGGTCGGGTCAGCCCCAGCATTTT
CASSRTGSGQPQHF